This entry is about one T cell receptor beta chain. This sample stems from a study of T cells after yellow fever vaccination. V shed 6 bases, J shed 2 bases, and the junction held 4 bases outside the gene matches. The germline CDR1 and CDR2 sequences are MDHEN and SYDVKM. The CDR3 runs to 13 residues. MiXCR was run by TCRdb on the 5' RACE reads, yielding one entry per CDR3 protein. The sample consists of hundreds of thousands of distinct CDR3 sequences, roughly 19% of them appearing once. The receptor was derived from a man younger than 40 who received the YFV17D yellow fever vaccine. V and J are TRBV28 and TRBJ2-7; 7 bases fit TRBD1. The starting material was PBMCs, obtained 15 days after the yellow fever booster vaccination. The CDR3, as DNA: TGTGCCAGCAGCCACACAGGGGCCTACGAGCAGTACTTC. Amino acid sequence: CASSHTGAYEQYF. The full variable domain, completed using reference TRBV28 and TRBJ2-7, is DVKVTQSSRYLVKRTGEKVFLECVQDMDHENMFWYRQDPGLGLRLIYFSYDVKMKEKGDIPEGYSVSREKKERFSLILESASTNQTSMYLCASSHTGAYEQYFGPGTRLTVT.